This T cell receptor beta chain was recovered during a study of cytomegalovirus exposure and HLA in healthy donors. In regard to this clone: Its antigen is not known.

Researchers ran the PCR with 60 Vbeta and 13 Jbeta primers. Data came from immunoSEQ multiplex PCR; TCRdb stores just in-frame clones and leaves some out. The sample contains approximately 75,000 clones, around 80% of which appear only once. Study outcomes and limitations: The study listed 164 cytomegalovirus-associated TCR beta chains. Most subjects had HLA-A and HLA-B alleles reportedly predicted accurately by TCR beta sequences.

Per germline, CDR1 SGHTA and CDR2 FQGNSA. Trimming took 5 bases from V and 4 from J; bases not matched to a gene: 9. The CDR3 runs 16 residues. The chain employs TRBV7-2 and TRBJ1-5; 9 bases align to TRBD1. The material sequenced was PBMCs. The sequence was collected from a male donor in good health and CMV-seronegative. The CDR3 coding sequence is TGTGCCAGCAGCACCGGGACAGGGTCGAATAATCAGCCCCAGCATTTT. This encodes CASSTGTGSNNQPQHF.